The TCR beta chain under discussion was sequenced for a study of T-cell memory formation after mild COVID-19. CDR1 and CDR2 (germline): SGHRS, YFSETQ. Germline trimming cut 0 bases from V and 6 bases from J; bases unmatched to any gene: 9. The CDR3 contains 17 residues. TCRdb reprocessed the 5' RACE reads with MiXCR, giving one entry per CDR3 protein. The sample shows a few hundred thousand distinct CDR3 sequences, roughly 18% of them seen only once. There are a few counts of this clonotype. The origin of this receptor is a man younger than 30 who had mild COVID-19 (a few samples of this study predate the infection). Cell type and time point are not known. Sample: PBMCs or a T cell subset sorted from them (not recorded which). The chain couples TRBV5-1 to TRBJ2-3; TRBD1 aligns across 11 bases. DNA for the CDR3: TGCGCCAGCAGCTTGGAAGGACAGGGGGCTGTCACGGATACGCAGTATTTT. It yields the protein CASSLEGQGAVTDTQYF.